This T cell receptor beta chain was recovered during a study of CD8+ T cells in alopecia areata. Study-wide results and limits: Higher clonality than in normal scalp was seen in lesional scalp, especially alopecia totalis/universalis.

A word on this clone: Its antigen is unidentified.

cDNA prepared by RNA extraction and subsequent reverse transcription served as the template for sequencing. Repertoires were generated with immunoSEQ multiplex PCR, while TCRdb's copy carries only in-frame clones and drops some. This table holds some 170,000 clones, 63% found once. The sequence derives from a human donor with alopecia areata. The material was CD4+ T cells sorted from blood, obtained at week 0.

This chain's CDR3 is CASSTVGVGDRKLFF. CDR3 DNA: TGTGCCAGCAGTACAGTCGGAGTGGGGGACCGAAAACTGTTTTTT. The rearrangement links TRBV6-5 to TRBJ1-4; perhaps TRBD1 as D (5 bases). The germline V and J ends were trimmed by 5 bases and 10 bases, with 20 bases remaining between them. Per germline, CDR1 MNHEY and CDR2 SVGAGI. This CDR3 spans 15 amino acids.